One and the same sample provided the 9 T cell receptor beta chains below, sequenced in a study of cytomegalovirus exposure and HLA in healthy donors. The study ran its PCR with 60 Vbeta and 13 Jbeta primers. Profiled with immunoSEQ multiplex PCR; TCRdb holds only in-frame clones, not every one. This sample yields about 190,000 clones, of which around 78% are seen a single time; 13% to 15% belongs to the top ten. Sequencing used PBMCs. These receptors all come from a woman aged 25-40 years in good health and CMV-seropositive.

The chain couples TRBV5-1 to TRBJ2-1, with a tentative D call TRBD1 (5 bases). Germline loops: CDR1 SGHRS, CDR2 YFSETQ. This CDR3 contains 14 residues. Trimming cost V 4 bases and J 9 bases, with 17 bases left between them. The DNA of the CDR3 is TGCGCCAGCAGCCCTTATACAGGTGTCGGTGAGCAGTTCTTC. The encoded protein is CASSPYTGVGEQFF. Full variable domain (remainder filled in from reference TRBV5-1 and TRBJ2-1): KAGVTQTPRYLIKTRGQQVTLSCSPISGHRSVSWYQQTPGQGLQFLFEYFSETQRNKGNFPGRFSGRQFSNSRSEMNVSTLELGDSALYLCASSPYTGVGEQFFGPGTRLTVL.

This rearrangement joins TRBV5-1 to TRBJ2-3; tentative D call: TRBD1 (6 bases). CDR1 is SGHRS and CDR2 is YFSETQ in the germline V gene. V shed 0 bases and J shed 3 bases, with 20 bases lying between them. The CDR3 sequence is 18 residues long. CDR3 nucleotides: TGCGCCAGCAGCTTGGACTCAGGGGCTATGGATGGGACAGATACGCAGTATTTT. It specifies CASSLDSGAMDGTDTQYF.

The V call is TRBV6-9, the J call TRBJ2-5; D is uncertain. This CDR3 comprises 10 residues. V gave up 6 bases and J gave up 7 bases, with 6 bases separating them. The V gene's germline CDR1 is MNHGY and CDR2 SVAAGI. The CDR3 DNA sequence: TGTGCCAGCAGGTCCCTGACCCAGTACTTC. This encodes CASRSLTQYF.

The chain recombines TRBV5-1 with TRBJ2-1; maybe TRBD1 (6 bases). Looked up from germline, CDR1 is SGHRS and CDR2 is YFSETQ. The V gene lost 5 bases and the J gene lost 7 bases, with 22 bases spanning the gap. This CDR3 is 16 amino acids long. DNA for the CDR3: TGCGCCAGCAGGAATCCGGGACAACGGAAGTGGAATGAGCAGTTCTTC. Its protein is CASRNPGQRKWNEQFF.

J is TRBJ1-4 and V is TRBV13, with D unresolved. Germline loops: CDR1 PRHDT, CDR2 FYEKMQ (reference sequence). V lost 7 bases and J lost 3, with 15 bases in between. The CDR3 is 15 residues long. The DNA of the CDR3 is TGTGCCAGCACCAAACTTACAGAACCTAATGAAAAACTGTTTTTT. Encoded protein: CASTKLTEPNEKLFF.

The CDR3 DNA follows: TGTGCCAGCAGCGACCGACAGCCACACGAGCAGTACTTC. Protein: CASSDRQPHEQYF. V gene TRBV11-1 combines with J gene TRBJ2-7; D might be TRBD1 (5 bases). The CDR3 length is 13 residues. V was clipped by 5 bases and J by 5 bases, with 13 bases between them. Germline lookup yields CDR1 SGHAT and CDR2 FQDESV (reference sequence).

This chain uses TRBV11-2 with TRBJ2-3, with 8 bases fitting TRBD2. Germline V gene data show CDR1 as SGHAT and CDR2 as FQNNGV. J was trimmed by 0 bases and V by 7 bases; bases with no gene match: 9. The CDR3 covers 16 residues. CDR3 sequence (DNA): TGTGCCAGCACCTTTAGGTCGGGGGGGAGCACAGATACGCAGTATTTT. This encodes CASTFRSGGSTDTQYF.

V usage is TRBV5-1 and J usage is TRBJ1-2; the D gene is possibly TRBD1 (5 bases). V shed 2 bases and J shed 4 bases, with 15 bases lying between them. The CDR3 totals 15 residues. CDR1 is SGHRS, CDR2 YFSETQ, per germline. CDR3 coding DNA: TGCGCCAGCAGCTTAAATGCTCGGGGGAGCTATGGCTACACCTTC. This codes for CASSLNARGSYGYTF.

This chain joins TRBV6-6 and TRBJ1-1; D is unresolved. V lost 6 bases and J lost 2, with 13 bases in between. Germline lookup yields CDR1 MNHNY and CDR2 SVGAGI (reference sequence). The CDR3 loop spans 14 amino acids. In DNA, the CDR3 is TGTGCCAGCAGAAATCCGGGTGGAAACACTGAAGCTTTCTTT. The encoded protein is CASRNPGGNTEAFF.